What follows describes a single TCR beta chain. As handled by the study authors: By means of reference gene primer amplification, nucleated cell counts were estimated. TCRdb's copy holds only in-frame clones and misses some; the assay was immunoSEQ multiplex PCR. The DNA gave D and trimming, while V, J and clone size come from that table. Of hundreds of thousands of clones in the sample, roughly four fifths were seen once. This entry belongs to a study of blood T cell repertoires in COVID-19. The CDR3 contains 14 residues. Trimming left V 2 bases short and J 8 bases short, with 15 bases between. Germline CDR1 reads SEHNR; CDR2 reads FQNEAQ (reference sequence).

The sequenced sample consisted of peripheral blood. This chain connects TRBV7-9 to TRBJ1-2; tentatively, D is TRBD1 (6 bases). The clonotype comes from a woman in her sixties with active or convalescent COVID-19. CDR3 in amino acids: CASSLISGEGGYTF. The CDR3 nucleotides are TGTGCCAGCAGCTTAATATCAGGGGAAGGCGGCTACACCTTC.